This T cell receptor (beta chain) was recovered during a study of vaccination effects on CD4 cells after COVID-19. The overall study: Either the mRNA-1273 or the BNT162b2 vaccine was given to participants as two doses.

CDR3 length equals 13 residues. Germline V gene data show CDR1 as ENHRY and CDR2 as SYGVKD. Trimming took off 8 bases at V and 2 bases at J, with 13 bases between the two ends. Ahead of sequencing, the ViraFEST assay grew antigen-specific CD4+ T cells using viral peptide pools. Isolating CD4+ T cells followed roughly ten days of culture. Only in-frame clones appear in the TCRdb table, and some are missing; sequencing was by immunoSEQ multiplex PCR. The table lists approximately 15,000 clones, around 76% of them singletons. On this clone: The antigen is unknown.

The source is a human donor who received a COVID-19 vaccine. V is TRBV10-3 and J is TRBJ2-7; tentatively, D is TRBD1 (5 bases). Sequencing was performed on CD4+ T cells from PBMCs cultured with HCoV-229E spike peptides, taken before COVID-19 vaccination. The CDR3: CAIGQAGTYEQYF. The CDR3 nucleotides are TGTGCCATCGGTCAAGCAGGGACCTACGAGCAGTACTTC.